This T cell receptor beta chain was sequenced in a study of blood T cell repertoires in COVID-19. This clone came up once. The method was immunoSEQ multiplex PCR; TCRdb's version includes in-frame clones alone and lacks a portion of them. The table includes roughly 230,000 clones, roughly 80% detected once. The CDR3 has 15 amino acids. J lost 4 bases, V lost 0 bases, and 3 bases had no gene match. Germline-derived CDR1 and CDR2 are SGDLS and YYNGEE. The TCR originated in a man in his fifties or sixties with active or convalescent COVID-19. Input material: peripheral blood. V gene TRBV9 combines with J gene TRBJ2-2; TRBD1 matches at 7 bases. The CDR3 sequence is CASSVAGGPTGELFF. The CDR3 nucleotides read TGTGCCAGCAGCGTAGCAGGGGGACCCACCGGGGAGCTGTTTTTT.